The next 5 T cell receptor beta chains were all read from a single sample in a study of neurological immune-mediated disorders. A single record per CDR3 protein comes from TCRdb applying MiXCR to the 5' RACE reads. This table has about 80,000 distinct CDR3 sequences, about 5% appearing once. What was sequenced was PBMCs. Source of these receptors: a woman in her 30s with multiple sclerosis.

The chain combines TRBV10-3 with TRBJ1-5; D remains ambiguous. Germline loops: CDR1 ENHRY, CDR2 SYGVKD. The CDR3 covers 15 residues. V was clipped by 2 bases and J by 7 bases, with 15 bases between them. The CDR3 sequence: CAISEGPRVDQPQHF. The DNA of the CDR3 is TGTGCCATCAGTGAGGGACCCAGAGTCGACCAGCCCCAGCATTTT.

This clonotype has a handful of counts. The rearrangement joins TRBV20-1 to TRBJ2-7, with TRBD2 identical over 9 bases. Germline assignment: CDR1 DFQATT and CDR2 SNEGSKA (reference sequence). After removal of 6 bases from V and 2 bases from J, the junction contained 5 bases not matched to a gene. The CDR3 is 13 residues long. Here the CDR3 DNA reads TGCAGTGCCGCGACTAGCGGTACCTACGAGCAGTACTTC. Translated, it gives CSAATSGTYEQYF.

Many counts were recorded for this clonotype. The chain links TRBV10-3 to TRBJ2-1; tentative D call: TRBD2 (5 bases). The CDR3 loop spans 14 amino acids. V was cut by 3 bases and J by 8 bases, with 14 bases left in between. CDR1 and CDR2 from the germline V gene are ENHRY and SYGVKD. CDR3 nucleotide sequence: TGTGCCATCAGTGAAATCGCTAGCATCCATGAGCAGTTCTTC. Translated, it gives CAISEIASIHEQFF.

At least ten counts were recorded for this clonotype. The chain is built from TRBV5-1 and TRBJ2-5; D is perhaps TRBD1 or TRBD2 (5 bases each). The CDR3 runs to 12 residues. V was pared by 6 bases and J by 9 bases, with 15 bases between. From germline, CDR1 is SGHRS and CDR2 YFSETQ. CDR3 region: CASIEGMIPQYF. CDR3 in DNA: TGCGCCAGCATCGAGGGGATGATTCCCCAGTACTTC.

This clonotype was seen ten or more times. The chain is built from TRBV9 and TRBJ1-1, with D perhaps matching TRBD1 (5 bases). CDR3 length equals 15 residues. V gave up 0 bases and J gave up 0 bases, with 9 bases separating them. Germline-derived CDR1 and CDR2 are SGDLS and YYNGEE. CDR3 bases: TGTGCCAGCAGCGTAGCTTGGGGGGTGAACACTGAAGCTTTCTTT. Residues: CASSVAWGVNTEAFF.